The 2 T cell receptor beta chains given below trace back to one sample, sequenced in a study of CXCR3-negative and CXCR3-positive naive CD8 T cells. Overall study findings and caveats: The TRB CDR3s that CXCR3-positive naive cells carried were more hydrophobic than those of CXCR3-negative naive cells.

Preparation of TRB cDNA libraries relied on 5' RACE carrying UMI labels. With the 5' RACE reads reprocessed, TCRdb shows one record per CDR3 protein and no DNA. Listed are around 84,000 distinct CDR3 sequences; roughly 0.89% falls within the top ten. Antigens for these TCRs are unknown. Sequenced input: naive CXCR3+ CD8+ T cells from blood. Subset of the sample: CD45RO-CCR7+CD27+CD95- naive CD8+ T cells expressing CXCR3 (TNR3+). All receptors derive from a human donor in good health. Some clones in this sample may be carry-over from other donors' samples.

The chain recombines TRBV28 with TRBJ2-7; the D call from TCRdb, TRBD1, cannot be confirmed without DNA. Germline loops: CDR1 MDHEN, CDR2 SYDVKM. The CDR3 spans 16 residues. The CDR3 region is CASSYRVYGGLYEQYF.

The genes are TRBV27 and TRBJ2-1. Germline V gives CDR1 MNHEY, CDR2 SMNVEV (reference sequence). The CDR3 is made up of 15 amino acids. This CDR3 reads CASSFGGVSYNEQFF.